This T cell receptor (beta chain) came from a study of blood T cell repertoires in COVID-19. Study context: PBMCs, B-cell-depleted T cells, or T cells were the source of the cDNA or gDNA that made up the material.

Individuals drawn from about two dozen US areas were about 18 to 89 years old. Two consecutive negative NP/OP PCR tests, clearance, or resolved symptoms defined Cohort 3 recovery. In the original workflow: The authors estimated nucleated cell counts from reference gene primer amplification. Here immunoSEQ multiplex PCR was the method, and the copy in TCRdb shows in-frame clones only, minus some. V and J calls and clone size are those listed in that table; D and trimming were worked out from the DNA. This sample has about 170,000 clones, with over 75% found just once. This CDR3 is built from 14 residues. The germline CDR1 and CDR2 sequences are LNHDA and SQIVND (reference sequence). The V end lost 3 bases, the J end lost 4 bases, and 11 bases lay between the germline ends.

The gene calls are TRBV19 and TRBJ2-3; a weak D match, TRBD2 (6 bases). The specimen was PBMCs or T cells enriched from blood (not recorded which). The receptor was isolated from a woman aged 18-29 years who had recovered from COVID-19. CDR3: CASSIGLAPDTQYF. Here the CDR3 DNA reads TGTGCCAGTAGTATTGGCCTAGCGCCAGATACGCAGTATTTT.